A single sample is the source of the 2 T cell receptor beta chains below, sequenced in a study of neurological immune-mediated disorders. TCRdb reprocessed the 5' RACE reads with MiXCR, giving one entry per CDR3 protein. Here the sample spans tens of thousands of distinct CDR3 sequences, approximately 5% being singletons. Sequencing was done on a sample of PBMCs. Receptor source: a woman in her thirties with multiple sclerosis.

This chain connects TRBV20-1 to TRBJ2-2, with no clear D. This CDR3 contains 14 residues. V lost 0 bases and J 8 bases, leaving 13 bases between the germline ends. The germline V gene encodes CDR1 DFQATT and CDR2 SNEGSKA (reference sequence). CDR3: CSARDIGLKGELFF. In DNA form, the CDR3 reads TGCAGTGCTAGAGATATAGGGTTGAAGGGGGAGCTGTTTTTT.

This clonotype was counted many times. This chain connects TRBV5-1 to TRBJ2-5, with D unresolved. There are 11 residues in the CDR3. The germline gives CDR1 SGHRS, CDR2 YFSETQ. Trimming removed 3 bases from V and 0 bases from J, with 0 bases in between. CDR3 in DNA: TGCGCCAGCAGCTACCAAGAGACCCAGTACTTC. As protein: CASSYQETQYF.